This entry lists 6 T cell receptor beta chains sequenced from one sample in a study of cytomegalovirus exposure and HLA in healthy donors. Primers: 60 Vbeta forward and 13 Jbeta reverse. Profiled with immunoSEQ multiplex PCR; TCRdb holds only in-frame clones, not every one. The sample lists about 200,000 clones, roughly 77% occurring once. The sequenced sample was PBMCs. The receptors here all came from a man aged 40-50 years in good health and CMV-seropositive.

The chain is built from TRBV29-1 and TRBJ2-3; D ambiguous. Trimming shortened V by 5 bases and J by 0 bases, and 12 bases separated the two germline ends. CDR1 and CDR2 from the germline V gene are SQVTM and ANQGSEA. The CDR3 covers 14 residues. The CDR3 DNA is TGCAGCGTTCGAGAGCAGGTTAGCACAGATACGCAGTATTTT. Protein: CSVREQVSTDTQYF.

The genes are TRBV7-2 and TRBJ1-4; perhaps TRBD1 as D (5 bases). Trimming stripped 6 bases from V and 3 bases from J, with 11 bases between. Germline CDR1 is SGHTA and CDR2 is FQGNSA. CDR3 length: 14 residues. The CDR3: CASSPGGANEKLFF. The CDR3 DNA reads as TGTGCCAGCAGTCCAGGAGGGGCTAATGAAAAACTGTTTTTT.

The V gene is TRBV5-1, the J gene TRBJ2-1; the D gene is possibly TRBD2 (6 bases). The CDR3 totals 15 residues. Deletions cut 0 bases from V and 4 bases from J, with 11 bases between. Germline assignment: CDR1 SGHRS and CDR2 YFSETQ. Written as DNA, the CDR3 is TGCGCCAGCAGCTTGGCGGGAGAGGTTTACAATGAGCAGTTCTTC. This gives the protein CASSLAGEVYNEQFF.

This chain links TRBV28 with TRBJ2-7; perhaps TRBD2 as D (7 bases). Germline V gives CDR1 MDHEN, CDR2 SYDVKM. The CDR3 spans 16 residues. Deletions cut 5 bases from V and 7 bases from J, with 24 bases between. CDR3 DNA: TGTGCCAGCAGTGGTCCCGGGGGCAGCGGGATGTTGGAGCAGTACTTC. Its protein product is CASSGPGGSGMLEQYF.

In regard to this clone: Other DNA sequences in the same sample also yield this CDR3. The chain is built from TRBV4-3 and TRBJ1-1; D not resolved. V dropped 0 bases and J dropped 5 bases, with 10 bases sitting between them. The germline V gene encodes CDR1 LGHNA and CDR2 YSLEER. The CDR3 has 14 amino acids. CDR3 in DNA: TGCGCCAGCAGCCAAGATCGCAGAGGGACTGAAGCTTTCTTT. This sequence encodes CASSQDRRGTEAFF.

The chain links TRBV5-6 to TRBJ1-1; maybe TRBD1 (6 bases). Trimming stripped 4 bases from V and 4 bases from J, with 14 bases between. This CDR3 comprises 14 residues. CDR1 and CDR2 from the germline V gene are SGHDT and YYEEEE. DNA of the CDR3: TGTGCCAGCAGCCTTCGGGGGGGCGTCACTGAAGCTTTCTTT. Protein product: CASSLRGGVTEAFF.